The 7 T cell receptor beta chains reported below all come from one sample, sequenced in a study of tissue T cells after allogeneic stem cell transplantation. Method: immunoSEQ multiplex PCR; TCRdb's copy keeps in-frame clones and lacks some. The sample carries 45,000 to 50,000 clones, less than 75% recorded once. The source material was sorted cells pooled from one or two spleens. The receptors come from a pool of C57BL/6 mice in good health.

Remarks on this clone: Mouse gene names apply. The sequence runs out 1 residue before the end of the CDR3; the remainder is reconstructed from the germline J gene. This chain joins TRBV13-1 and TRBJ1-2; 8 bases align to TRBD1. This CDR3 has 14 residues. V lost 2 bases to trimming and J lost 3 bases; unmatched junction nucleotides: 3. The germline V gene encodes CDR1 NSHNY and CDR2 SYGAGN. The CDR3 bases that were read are TGTGCCAGCAGTGAATCAGGGGGCGACTCCGACTACACC. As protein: CASSESGGDSDYT. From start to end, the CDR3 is CASSESGGDSDYTF.

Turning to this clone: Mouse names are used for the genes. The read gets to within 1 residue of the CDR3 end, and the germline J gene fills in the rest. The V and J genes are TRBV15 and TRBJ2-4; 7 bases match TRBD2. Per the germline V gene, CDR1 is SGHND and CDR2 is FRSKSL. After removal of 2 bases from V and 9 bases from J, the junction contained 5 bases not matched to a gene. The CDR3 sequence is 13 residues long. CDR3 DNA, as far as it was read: TGTGCCAGCAGTTTAACCGGGGGGGATACCTTGTAC. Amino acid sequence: CASSLTGGDTLY. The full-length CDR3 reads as CASSLTGGDTLYF.

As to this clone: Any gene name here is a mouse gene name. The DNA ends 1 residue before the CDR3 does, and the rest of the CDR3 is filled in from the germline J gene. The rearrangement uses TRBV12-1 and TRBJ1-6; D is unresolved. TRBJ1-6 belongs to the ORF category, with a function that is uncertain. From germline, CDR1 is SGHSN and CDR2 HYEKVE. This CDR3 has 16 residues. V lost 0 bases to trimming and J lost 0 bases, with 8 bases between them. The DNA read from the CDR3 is TGTGCCAGCTCTCTCGAGAACCGTTCCTATAATTCGCCCCTCTAC. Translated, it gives CASSLENRSYNSPLY. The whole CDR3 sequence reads CASSLENRSYNSPLYF.

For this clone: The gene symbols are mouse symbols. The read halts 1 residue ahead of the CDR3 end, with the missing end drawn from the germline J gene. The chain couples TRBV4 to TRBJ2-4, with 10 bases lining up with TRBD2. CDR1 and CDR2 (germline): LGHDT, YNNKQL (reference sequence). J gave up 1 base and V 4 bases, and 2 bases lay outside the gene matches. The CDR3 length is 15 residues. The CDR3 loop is CASSLLGGGQNTLYF. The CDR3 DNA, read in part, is TGTGCCAGCAGCTTACTGGGGGGGGGTCAAAACACCTTGTAC.

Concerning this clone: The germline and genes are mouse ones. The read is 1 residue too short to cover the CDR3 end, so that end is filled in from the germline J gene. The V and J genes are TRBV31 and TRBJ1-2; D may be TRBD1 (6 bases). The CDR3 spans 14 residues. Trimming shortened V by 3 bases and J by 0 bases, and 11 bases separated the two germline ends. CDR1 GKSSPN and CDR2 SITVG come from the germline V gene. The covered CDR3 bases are TGTGCCTGGAGACGGGACATTGCAAACTCCGACTACACC. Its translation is CAWRRDIANSDYT. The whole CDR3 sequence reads CAWRRDIANSDYTF.

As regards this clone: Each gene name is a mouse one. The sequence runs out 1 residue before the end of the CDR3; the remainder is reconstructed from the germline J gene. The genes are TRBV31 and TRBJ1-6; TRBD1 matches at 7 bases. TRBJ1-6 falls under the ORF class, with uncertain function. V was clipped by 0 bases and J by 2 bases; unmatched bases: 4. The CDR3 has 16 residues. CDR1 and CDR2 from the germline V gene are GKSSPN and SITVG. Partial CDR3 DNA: TGTGCCTGGAGTCTAGAGGACAGGCCCTATAATTCGCCCCTCTAC. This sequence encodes CAWSLEDRPYNSPLY. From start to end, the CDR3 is CAWSLEDRPYNSPLYF.

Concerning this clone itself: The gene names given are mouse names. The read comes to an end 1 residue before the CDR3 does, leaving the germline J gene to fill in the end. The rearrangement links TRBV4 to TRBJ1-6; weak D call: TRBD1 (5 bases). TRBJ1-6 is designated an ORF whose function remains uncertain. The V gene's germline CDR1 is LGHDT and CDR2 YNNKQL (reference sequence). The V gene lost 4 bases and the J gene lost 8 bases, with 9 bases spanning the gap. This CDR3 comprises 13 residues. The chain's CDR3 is CASSFDRDSPLYF. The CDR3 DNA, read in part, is TGTGCCAGCAGCTTTGACAGAGATTCGCCCCTCTAC.